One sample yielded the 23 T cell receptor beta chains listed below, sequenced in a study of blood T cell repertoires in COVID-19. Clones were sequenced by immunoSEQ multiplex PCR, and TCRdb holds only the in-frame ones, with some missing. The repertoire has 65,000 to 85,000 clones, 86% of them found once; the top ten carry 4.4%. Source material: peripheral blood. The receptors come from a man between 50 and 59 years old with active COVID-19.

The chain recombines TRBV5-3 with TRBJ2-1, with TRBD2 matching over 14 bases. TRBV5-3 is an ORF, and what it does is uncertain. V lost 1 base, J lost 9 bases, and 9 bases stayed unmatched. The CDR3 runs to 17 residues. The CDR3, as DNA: TGTGCCAGAAGCTTGACGGGACTAGCGGGGGCCTTTGGTGAGCAGTTCTTC. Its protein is CARSLTGLAGAFGEQFF.

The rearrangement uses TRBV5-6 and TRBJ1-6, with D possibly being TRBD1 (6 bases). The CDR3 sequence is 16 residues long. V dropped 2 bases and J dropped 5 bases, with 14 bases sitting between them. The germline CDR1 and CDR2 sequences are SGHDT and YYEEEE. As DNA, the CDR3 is TGTGCCAGCAGCTTCTCCCCGGACAGAAATAATTCACCCCTCCACTTT. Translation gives CASSFSPDRNNSPLHF.

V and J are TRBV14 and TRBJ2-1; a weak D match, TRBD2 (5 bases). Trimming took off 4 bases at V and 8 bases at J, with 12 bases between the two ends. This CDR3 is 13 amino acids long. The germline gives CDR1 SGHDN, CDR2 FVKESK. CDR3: CASSLGGRDEQFF. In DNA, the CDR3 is TGTGCCAGCAGCCTCGGAGGCCGGGATGAGCAGTTCTTC.

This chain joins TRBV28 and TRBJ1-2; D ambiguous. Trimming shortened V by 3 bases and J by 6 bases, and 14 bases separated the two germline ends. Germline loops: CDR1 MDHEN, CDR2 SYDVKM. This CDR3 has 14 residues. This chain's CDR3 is CASSFNSPPHGYTF. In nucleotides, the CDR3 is TGTGCCAGCAGTTTCAACTCCCCACCGCATGGCTACACCTTC.

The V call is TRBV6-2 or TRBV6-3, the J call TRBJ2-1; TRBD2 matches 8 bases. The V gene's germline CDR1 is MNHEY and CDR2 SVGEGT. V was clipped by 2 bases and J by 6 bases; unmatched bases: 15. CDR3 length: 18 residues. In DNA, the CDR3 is TGTGCCAGCAGTTACACCCATCCGGGTAGCGGGGTATTCAATGAGCAGTTCTTC. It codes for CASSYTHPGSGVFNEQFF.

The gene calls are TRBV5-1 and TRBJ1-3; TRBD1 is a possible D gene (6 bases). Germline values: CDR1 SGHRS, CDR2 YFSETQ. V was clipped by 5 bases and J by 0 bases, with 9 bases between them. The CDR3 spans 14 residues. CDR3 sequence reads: CASRQDSSGNTIYF. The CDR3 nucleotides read TGCGCCAGCAGACAGGACAGCTCTGGAAACACCATATATTTT.

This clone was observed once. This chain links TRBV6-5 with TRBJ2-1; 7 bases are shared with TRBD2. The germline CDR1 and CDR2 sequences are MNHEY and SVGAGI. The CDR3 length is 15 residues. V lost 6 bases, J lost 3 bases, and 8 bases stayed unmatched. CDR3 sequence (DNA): TGTGCCAGCAGAGCCATGGCGGGGGTCTACAATGAGCAGTTCTTC. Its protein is CASRAMAGVYNEQFF.

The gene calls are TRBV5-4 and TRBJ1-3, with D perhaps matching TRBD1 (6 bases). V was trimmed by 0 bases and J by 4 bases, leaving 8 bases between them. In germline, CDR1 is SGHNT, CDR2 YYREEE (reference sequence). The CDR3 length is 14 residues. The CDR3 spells CASSLVGQGNTIYF. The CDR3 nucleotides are TGTGCCAGCAGCTTGGTTGGACAGGGAAACACCATATATTTT.

In DNA, the CDR3 is TGTGCCAGCAGCGTAGAAGGGACAGGTGGAAACACCATATATTTT. Its translation: CASSVEGTGGNTIYF. The genes are TRBV9 and TRBJ1-3; 8 bases fit TRBD1. V shed 0 bases and J 3 bases; nucleotides not matched to a gene: 2. The CDR3 is 15 residues long. CDR1 and CDR2 (germline): SGDLS, YYNGEE.

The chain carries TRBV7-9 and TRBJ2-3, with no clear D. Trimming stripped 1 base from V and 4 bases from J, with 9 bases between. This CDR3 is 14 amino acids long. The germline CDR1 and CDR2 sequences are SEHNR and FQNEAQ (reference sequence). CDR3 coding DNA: TGTGCCAGCAGCTTAGAATTACGGGCAGATACGCAGTATTTT. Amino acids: CASSLELRADTQYF.

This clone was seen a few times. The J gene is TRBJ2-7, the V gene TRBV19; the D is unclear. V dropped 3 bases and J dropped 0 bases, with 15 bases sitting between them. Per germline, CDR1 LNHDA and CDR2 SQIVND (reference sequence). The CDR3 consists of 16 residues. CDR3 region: CASSISYGLNSYEQYF. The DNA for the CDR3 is TGTGCCAGTAGTATTTCCTATGGTCTGAACTCCTACGAGCAGTACTTC.

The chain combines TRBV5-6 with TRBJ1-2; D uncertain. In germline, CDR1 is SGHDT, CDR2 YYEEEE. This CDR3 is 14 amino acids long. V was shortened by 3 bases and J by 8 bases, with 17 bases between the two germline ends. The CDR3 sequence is CASSSDGVSGGYTF. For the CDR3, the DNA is TGTGCCAGCAGCTCGGACGGAGTCTCGGGGGGCTACACCTTC.

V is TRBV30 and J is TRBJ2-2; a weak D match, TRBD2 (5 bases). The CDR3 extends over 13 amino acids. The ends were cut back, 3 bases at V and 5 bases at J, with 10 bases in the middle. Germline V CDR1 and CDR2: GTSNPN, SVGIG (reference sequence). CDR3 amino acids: CAWRASRTGELFF. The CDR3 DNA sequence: TGTGCCTGGAGGGCTAGCCGAACCGGGGAGCTGTTTTTT.

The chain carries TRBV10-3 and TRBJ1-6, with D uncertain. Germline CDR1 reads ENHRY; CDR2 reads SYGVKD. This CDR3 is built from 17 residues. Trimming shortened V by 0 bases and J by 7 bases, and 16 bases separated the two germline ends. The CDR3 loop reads CAISESGGFRRNSPLHF. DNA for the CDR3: TGTGCCATCAGTGAGTCGGGAGGGTTTCGGAGGAATTCACCCCTCCACTTT.

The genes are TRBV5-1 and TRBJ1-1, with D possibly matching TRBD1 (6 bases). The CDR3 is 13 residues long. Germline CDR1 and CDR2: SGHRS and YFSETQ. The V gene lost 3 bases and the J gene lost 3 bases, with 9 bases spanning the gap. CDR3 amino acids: CASSSQGYTEAFF. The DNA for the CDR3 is TGCGCCAGCAGCTCGCAGGGGTACACTGAAGCTTTCTTT.

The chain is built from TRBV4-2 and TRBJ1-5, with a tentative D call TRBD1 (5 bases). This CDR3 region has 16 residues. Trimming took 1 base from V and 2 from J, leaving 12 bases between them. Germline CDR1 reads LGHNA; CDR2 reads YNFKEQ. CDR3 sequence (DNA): TGTGCCAGCAGCCAAGTCGCGGGGGGACGCAATCAGCCCCAGCATTTT. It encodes CASSQVAGGRNQPQHF.

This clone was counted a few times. The CDR3 nucleotides are TGCGCCAGCAGGGACAGTAGCACTGAAGCTTTCTTT. Its protein product is CASRDSSTEAFF. The genes are TRBV10-2 and TRBJ1-1, with D perhaps TRBD1 (6 bases). The CDR3 spans 12 residues. Germline CDR1 WSHSY, CDR2 SAAADI. V lost 6 bases, J lost 4 bases, and 9 bases lay in between.

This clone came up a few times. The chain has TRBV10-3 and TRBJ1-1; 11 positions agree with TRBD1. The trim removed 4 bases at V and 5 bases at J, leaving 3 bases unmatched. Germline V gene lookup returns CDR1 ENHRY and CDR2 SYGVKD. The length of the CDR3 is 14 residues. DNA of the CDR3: TGTGCCATCAGTGGTGGGACAGGGGGAACTGAAGCTTTCTTT. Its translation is CAISGGTGGTEAFF.

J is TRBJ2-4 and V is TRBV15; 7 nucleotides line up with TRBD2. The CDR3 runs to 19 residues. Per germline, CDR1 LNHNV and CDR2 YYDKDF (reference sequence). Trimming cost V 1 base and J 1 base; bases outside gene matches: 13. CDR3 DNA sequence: TGTGCCACCAGCAGAGCCCCCGTACTAGCGTCGAGGGCCAAAAACATTCAGTACTTC. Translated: CATSRAPVLASRAKNIQYF.

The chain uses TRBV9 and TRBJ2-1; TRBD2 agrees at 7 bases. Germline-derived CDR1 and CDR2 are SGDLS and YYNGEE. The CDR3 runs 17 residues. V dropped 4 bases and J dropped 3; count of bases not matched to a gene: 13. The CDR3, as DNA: TGTGCCAGCAGCCCATTCCTCGGCGGGGGAATCTACAATGAGCAGTTCTTC. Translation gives CASSPFLGGGIYNEQFF.

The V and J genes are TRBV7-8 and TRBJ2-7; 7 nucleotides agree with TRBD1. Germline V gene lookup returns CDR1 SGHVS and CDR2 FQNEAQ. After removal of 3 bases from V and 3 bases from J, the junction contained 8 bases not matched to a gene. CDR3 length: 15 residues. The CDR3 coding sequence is TGTGCCAGCAGCTTTTCGGGACAGCTATACTACGAGCAGTACTTC. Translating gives CASSFSGQLYYEQYF.

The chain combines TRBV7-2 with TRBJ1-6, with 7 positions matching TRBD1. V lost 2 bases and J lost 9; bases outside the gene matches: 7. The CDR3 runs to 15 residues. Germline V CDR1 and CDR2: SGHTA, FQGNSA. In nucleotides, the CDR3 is TGTGCCAGCAGCTTATTACAGGGGTTCGTTTCACCCCTCCACTTT. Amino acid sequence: CASSLLQGFVSPLHF.

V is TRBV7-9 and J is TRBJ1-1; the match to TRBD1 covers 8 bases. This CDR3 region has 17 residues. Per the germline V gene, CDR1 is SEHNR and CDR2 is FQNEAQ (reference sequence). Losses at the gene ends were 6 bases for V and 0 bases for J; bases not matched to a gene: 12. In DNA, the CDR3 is TGTGCCAGCAGTCAGTGGACAGGGCGCCTCATGAACACTGAAGCTTTCTTT. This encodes CASSQWTGRLMNTEAFF.